The present TCR beta chain was sequenced within a study of graft-versus-host responses after intestinal transplantation. At the level of the study: Every transplant recipient was induced with anti-thymocyte globulin, then maintained on tacrolimus and steroids for two to four years. The study's findings and limits: Graft-donor T cell macrochimerism coincided with high graft-versus-host to host-versus-graft clonal ratios in allografts.

Some clones are missing from TCRdb's copy, which holds only in-frame ones; the method was immunoSEQ multiplex PCR. The table lists around 9,200 clones, 25% to 30% of them singletons. CFSE-labeled responder cells (around 200,000) were plated with around 200,000 irradiated, violet-dye-labeled stimulator cells. This CDR3 spans 12 amino acids. V was pared by 3 bases and J by 5 bases, with 8 bases between. Per the germline V gene, CDR1 is SGDLS and CDR2 is YYNGEE. This clone is medium-sized within its sample. J is TRBJ1-2 and V is TRBV9; D ambiguous. This TCR was sampled from a human patient who received an intestinal transplant. This sample comprised alloreactive CD8+ T cells from a mixed lymphocyte reaction culture, obtained before intestinal transplant. Subset meaning: CFSE-low proliferating T cells sorted from roughly six-day pre-transplant mixed lymphocyte reaction (GvH or HvG direction). The CDR3 DNA follows: TGTGCCAGCAGCGGGTGGGCTTATGGCTACACCTTC. Encoded protein: CASSGWAYGYTF. The full variable domain, with the rest looked up from reference TRBV9 and TRBJ1-2, is DSGVTQTPKHLITATGQRVTLRCSPRSGDLSVYWYQQSLDQGLQFLIQYYNGEERAKGNILERFSAQQFPDLHSELNLSSLELGDSALYFCASSGWAYGYTFGSGTRLTVV.